Presented here are 23 T cell receptor beta chains from one specimen sequenced in a study of blood T cell repertoires in COVID-19. The protocol was immunoSEQ multiplex PCR, while the TCRdb copy is restricted to in-frame clones and leaves out a portion. The table includes roughly 430,000 clones, approximately 91% detected once. The sequenced sample consisted of PBMCs or T cells enriched from blood (not recorded which). The receptors come from a woman in her thirties or forties with acute COVID-19.

The V call is TRBV5-1, the J call TRBJ1-1; TRBD1 might be the D (5 bases). The V and J ends lost 0 bases and 5 bases respectively, with 8 bases between them. Germline assignment: CDR1 SGHRS and CDR2 YFSETQ. The CDR3 sequence is 13 residues long. The CDR3 region has the DNA TGCGCCAGCAGCTTGGCAGGGTTAACTGAAGCTTTCTTT. The encoded protein is CASSLAGLTEAFF. The variable domain in full, with the rest retrieved from reference TRBV5-1 and TRBJ1-1, is KAGVTQTPRYLIKTRGQQVTLSCSPISGHRSVSWYQQTPGQGLQFLFEYFSETQRNKGNFPGRFSGRQFSNSRSEMNVSTLELGDSALYLCASSLAGLTEAFFGQGTRLTVV.

Here the CDR3 reads CASSQDRYWNTIYF. The DNA for the CDR3 is TGTGCCAGCAGCCAAGATCGGTATTGGAACACCATATATTTT. The chain carries TRBV3-1 (or the pseudogene TRBV3-2) and TRBJ1-3; D gene unclear. V lost 0 bases, J lost 7 bases, and 10 bases lay in between. The CDR3 has 14 residues. Germline CDR1 LGHDT, CDR2 YNNKEL (reference sequence).

The chain employs TRBV7-9 and TRBJ1-5, with TRBD1 matching 9 bases. Trimming took 1 base from V and 6 from J; bases not matched to a gene: 4. CDR3 length: 15 amino acids. Germline CDR1 is SEHNR and CDR2 is FQNEAQ (reference sequence). CDR3 nucleotide sequence: TGTGCCAGCAGCTTAGGGGACAGGGAGAGTCAGCCCCAGCATTTT. Protein sequence: CASSLGDRESQPQHF.

This clone has just one count. J is TRBJ2-5 and V is TRBV11-2, with D unresolved. This CDR3 contains 11 residues. The V end was cut by 3 bases, the J end by 5 bases, with 4 bases between. The V gene's germline CDR1 is SGHAT and CDR2 FQNNGV. The CDR3 is CASSFGETQYF. DNA of the CDR3: TGTGCCAGCAGCTTCGGGGAGACCCAGTACTTC.

This chain uses TRBV29-1 with TRBJ2-7; D gene uncertain. This CDR3 is 13 amino acids long. V was trimmed by 8 bases and J by 4 bases, leaving 18 bases between them. Looked up from germline, CDR1 is SQVTM and CDR2 is ANQGSEA. CDR3 region: CSSRPRLVYEQYF. The CDR3 DNA sequence: TGCAGCTCCCGGCCCCGACTGGTTTACGAGCAGTACTTC.

The chain carries TRBV7-9 and TRBJ2-3; 12 positions match TRBD2. CDR1 SEHNR and CDR2 FQNEAQ come from the germline V gene (reference sequence). Germline trimming cut 6 bases from V and 2 bases from J; bases unmatched to any gene: 9. This CDR3 spans 17 amino acids. The CDR3 region has the DNA TGTGCCAGCAGTCTAGACCTAGCGGGGGGGCCCACAGATACGCAGTATTTT. Translation gives CASSLDLAGGPTDTQYF. Drawing the rest from reference TRBV7-9 and TRBJ2-3, the complete variable domain is DTGVSQNPRHKITKRGQNVTFRCDPISEHNRLYWYRQTLGQGPEFLTYFQNEAQLEKSRLLSDRFSAERPKGSFSTLEIQRTEQGDSAMYLCASSLDLAGGPTDTQYFGPGTRLTVL.

The CDR3 here is CASSPTSGGALETQYF. In nucleotides, the CDR3 is TGCGCCAGCAGCCCGACTAGCGGGGGGGCCCTGGAGACCCAGTACTTC. V and J are TRBV5-1 and TRBJ2-5, with 14 bases identical to TRBD2. CDR3 length: 16 residues. CDR1 is SGHRS, CDR2 YFSETQ, per germline. Germline trimming cut 4 bases from V and 5 bases from J; bases unmatched to any gene: 7.

CDR3 residues: CAWSADRGPLYEQYF. For the CDR3, the DNA is TGTGCCTGGAGCGCCGACAGGGGACCACTCTACGAGCAGTACTTC. The chain has TRBV30 and TRBJ2-7, with 8 positions matching TRBD1. V shed 3 bases and J 3 bases; nucleotides not matched to a gene: 10. Germline CDR1 reads GTSNPN; CDR2 reads SVGIG (reference sequence). This CDR3 is 15 amino acids long.

V usage is TRBV7-9 and J usage is TRBJ2-7; D is possibly TRBD1 (5 bases). CDR1 is SEHNR and CDR2 is FQNEAQ in the germline V gene (reference sequence). The CDR3 contains 13 residues. V gave up 5 bases and J gave up 1 base, with 9 bases separating them. The CDR3 coding sequence is TGTGCCAGCAGCGCTCAGGGTTCCTACGAGCAGTACTTC. Translating it yields CASSAQGSYEQYF.

This chain connects TRBV7-6 to TRBJ2-3; a possible D gene is TRBD2 (6 bases). The CDR3 runs 14 residues. V lost 1 base and J 2 bases, leaving 7 bases between the germline ends. The V gene's germline CDR1 is SGHVS and CDR2 FNYEAQ. CDR3 DNA sequence: TGTGCCAGCAGCTTAGGGACTACCACAGATACGCAGTATTTT. This translates into CASSLGTTTDTQYF.

This rearrangement joins TRBV4-1 to TRBJ2-7, with D maybe TRBD1 (6 bases). With 0 bases removed from V and 4 bases from J, the gap between germline ends came to 13 bases. CDR1 MGHRA and CDR2 YSYEKL come from the germline V gene. The CDR3 spans 15 residues. CDR3 nucleotides: TGCGCCAGCAGCCAAGAAGGGACACCAGCTTACGAGCAGTACTTC. Translated, it gives CASSQEGTPAYEQYF.

This chain links TRBV6-5 with TRBJ1-6; the match to TRBD1 covers 7 bases. The CDR3 consists of 16 residues. Losses at the gene ends were 0 bases for V and 8 bases for J; bases not matched to a gene: 7. Germline assignment: CDR1 MNHEY and CDR2 SVGAGI. The CDR3 region has the DNA TGTGCCAGCAGTTACTCCACCCAGGGGGGATATTCACCCCTCCACTTT. The encoded protein is CASSYSTQGGYSPLHF.

V and J are TRBV3-1 (or the pseudogene TRBV3-2) and TRBJ1-1, with 9 positions matching TRBD1. J was trimmed by 5 bases and V by 3 bases; bases with no gene match: 7. CDR3 length: 15 amino acids. Germline V gene sequence: CDR1 LGHDT, CDR2 YNNKEL (reference sequence). The CDR3, as DNA: TGTGCCAGCAGCCAGAGGACAGGGGCGGTGACTGAAGCTTTCTTT. This codes for CASSQRTGAVTEAFF.

The chain is built from TRBV4-1 and TRBJ2-7, with TRBD2 matching 12 bases. Per the germline V gene, CDR1 is MGHRA and CDR2 is YSYEKL. This CDR3 has 16 residues. Unmatched junction bases numbered 4, after V lost 1 base and J lost 3 bases. This CDR3 is CASSQGLAGGLYEQYF. The DNA of the CDR3 is TGCGCCAGCAGCCAAGGGCTAGCGGGGGGGCTCTACGAGCAGTACTTC.

The chain links TRBV18 to TRBJ2-1; 7 bases map to TRBD2. CDR1 KGHSH and CDR2 LQKENI come from the germline V gene. This CDR3 comprises 14 residues. V was clipped by 6 bases and J by 6 bases; unmatched bases: 8. The CDR3 DNA reads as TGTGCCAGCTCTTACGGGGGGTTGGGCAATGAGCAGTTCTTC. It is translated as CASSYGGLGNEQFF. Supplemented by reference TRBV18 and TRBJ2-1, the full variable domain reads NAGVMQNPRHLVRRRGQEARLRCSPMKGHSHVYWYRQLPEEGLKFMVYLQKENIIDESGMPKERFSAEFPKEGPSILRIQQVVRGDSAAYFCASSYGGLGNEQFFGPGTRLTVL.

This sequence joins TRBV5-4 and TRBJ1-2, with a weak D call TRBD1 (6 bases). Germline values: CDR1 SGHNT, CDR2 YYREEE (reference sequence). V was pared by 2 bases and J by 7 bases, with 15 bases between. CDR3 length: 14 amino acids. The CDR3 DNA reads as TGTGCCAGCAGCTTTTTCGGGGGCGGGGGTGGCTACACCTTC. It encodes CASSFFGGGGGYTF.

This chain links TRBV30 with TRBJ1-5; a possible D gene is TRBD1 (6 bases). Between the trimmed V and J ends, which lost 2 bases and 4 bases, there was a span of 15 bases. Germline-derived CDR1 and CDR2 are GTSNPN and SVGIG (reference sequence). The CDR3 spans 15 residues. The CDR3 protein is CAWSSTGHLNQPQHF. Here the CDR3 DNA reads TGTGCCTGGAGTTCCACGGGACACCTGAATCAGCCCCAGCATTTT.

The J gene is TRBJ2-1, the V gene TRBV10-3; TRBD2 might be the D (6 bases). CDR3 length: 17 residues. Trimming took off 0 bases at V and 5 bases at J, with 17 bases between the two ends. Germline CDR1 and CDR2: ENHRY and SYGVKD. CDR3 DNA sequence: TGTGCCATCAGTGAGTCGACTAGTGTTCAGGGCCACAATGAGCAGTTCTTC. Residues: CAISESTSVQGHNEQFF.

This chain links TRBV4-1 with TRBJ2-3, with TRBD2 matching over 10 bases. The CDR3 is 18 residues long. CDR1 MGHRA and CDR2 YSYEKL come from the germline V gene. Unmatched junction bases numbered 9, after V lost 1 base and J lost 2 bases. This chain's CDR3 is CASSQGGNSGGNTDTQYF. The CDR3 DNA sequence: TGCGCCAGCAGCCAAGGTGGAAATAGCGGGGGGAACACAGATACGCAGTATTTT.

This clone is a singleton in its sample. The chain has TRBV7-9 and TRBJ2-3; 10 bases fit TRBD2. CDR1 and CDR2 (germline): SEHNR, FQNEAQ (reference sequence). The V segment lost 4 bases and the J segment 6 bases; nucleotides outside the gene matches: 10. The CDR3 length is 16 residues. This chain's CDR3 is CASSSGLATSVDTQYF. CDR3 sequence (DNA): TGTGCCAGCAGCTCGGGACTAGCGACTTCGGTGGATACGCAGTATTTT.

The sample holds one count of this clone. The gene calls are TRBV2 and TRBJ2-7, with TRBD1 matching over 10 bases. The CDR3 extends over 15 amino acids. The J segment lost 5 bases and the V segment lost 5 bases, leaving 9 bases of the junction unmatched. CDR1 is SNHLY, CDR2 FYNNEI, per germline. The CDR3 sequence is CASSNPRDRGHEQYF. CDR3 nucleotides: TGTGCCAGCAGTAACCCCCGGGACAGGGGCCACGAGCAGTACTTC.

CDR3 in DNA: TGTGCCAGCAGCGTAGATGACAGATACACCGGGGAGCTGTTTTTT. It encodes CASSVDDRYTGELFF. This chain joins TRBV9 and TRBJ2-2; a possible D gene is TRBD1 (5 bases). CDR3 length equals 15 residues. CDR1 is SGDLS, CDR2 YYNGEE, per germline. V was pared by 0 bases and J by 3 bases, with 9 bases between.

As DNA, the CDR3 is TGCGCCAGCAGTGGGACGGACTACTCTGGAAACACCATATATTTT. Encoded protein: CASSGTDYSGNTIYF. J is TRBJ1-3 and V is TRBV4-1; D perhaps matches TRBD1 (5 bases). The CDR3 runs to 15 residues. Germline-derived CDR1 and CDR2 are MGHRA and YSYEKL. V gave up 6 bases and J gave up 0 bases, with 12 bases separating them.